The 20 T cell receptor beta chains listed next were all sequenced from one sample in a study of T cells after posttransplantation cyclophosphamide. The repertoire was sequenced with immunoSEQ multiplex PCR; TCRdb's copy has only in-frame clones and lacks some. The table shows approximately 52,000 clones, with about 82% occurring only once. Sequenced: PBMCs. These TCRs come from a man aged 30-40 years with a blood cancer, CMV-positive, and with a related stem cell donor.

The rearrangement uses TRBV27 and TRBJ2-2; D gene ambiguous. CDR1 MNHEY and CDR2 SMNVEV come from the germline V gene (reference sequence). This CDR3 spans 12 amino acids. Trimming removed 4 bases from V and 6 bases from J, with 6 bases in between. CDR3 region: CASSSQSGELFF. DNA for the CDR3: TGTGCCAGCAGTTCACAGTCCGGGGAGCTGTTTTTT.

The chain employs TRBV2 and TRBJ1-2; D unclear. V lost 11 bases and J 8 bases, leaving 30 bases between the germline ends. Germline V gene sequence: CDR1 SNHLY, CDR2 FYNNEI. CDR3 length: 16 residues. CDR3 DNA: TGTGCCTTCCGACGGGCCGGCCGGACGAATTCGGGAGGCTACACCTTC. Amino acid sequence: CAFRRAGRTNSGGYTF. Drawing the rest from reference TRBV2 and TRBJ1-2, the complete variable domain is EPEVTQTPSHQVTQMGQEVILRCVPISNHLYFYWYRQILGQKVEFLVSFYNNEISEKSEIFDDQFSVERPDGSNFTLKIRSTKLEDSAMYFCAFRRAGRTNSGGYTFGSGTRLTVV.

J is TRBJ1-1 and V is TRBV4-3; D gene unclear. CDR1 and CDR2 from the germline V gene are LGHNA and YSLEER. The CDR3 extends over 15 amino acids. The V end was cut by 1 base, the J end by 1 base, with 10 bases between. The CDR3 spells CASSQGPGTNTEAFF. The CDR3 DNA is TGCGCCAGCAGCCAAGGGCCAGGAACGAACACTGAAGCTTTCTTT.

The rearrangement uses TRBV2 and TRBJ2-5, with 7 bases identical to TRBD1. Matching the DNA end better, TRBJ2-7 makes the J call doubtful. Germline-derived CDR1 and CDR2 are SNHLY and FYNNEI. The CDR3 totals 14 residues. The CDR3 region has the DNA TGTGCCAGCAGTTATCGACAGGGACCCTACGAGCAGTACTTC. The encoded protein is CASSYRQGPYEQYF.

J is TRBJ2-7 and V is TRBV29-1; 10 nucleotides align to TRBD2. Per the germline V gene, CDR1 is SQVTM and CDR2 is ANQGSEA. After removal of 7 bases from V and 7 bases from J, the junction contained 10 bases not matched to a gene. The CDR3 runs to 13 residues. The CDR3: CSAVASGSGEQYF. The CDR3, as DNA: TGCAGCGCCGTGGCTAGCGGGAGTGGGGAGCAGTACTTC.

The V call is TRBV5-1, the J call TRBJ2-6; D not certain. V dropped 1 base and J dropped 0 bases, with 5 bases sitting between them. The CDR3 loop spans 15 amino acids. Germline V CDR1 and CDR2: SGHRS, YFSETQ. CDR3 DNA sequence: TGCGCCAGCAGCTTGCGAGGCTCTGGGGCCAACGTCCTGACTTTC. Protein sequence: CASSLRGSGANVLTF.

This chain uses TRBV19 with TRBJ1-5, with TRBD1 identical over 9 bases. V shed 5 bases, J shed 7 bases, and the junction held 6 bases outside the gene matches. The CDR3 consists of 14 residues. CDR1 is LNHDA, CDR2 SQIVND, per germline (reference sequence). This chain's CDR3 is CASSSGQGYQPQHF. CDR3 DNA: TGTGCCAGTAGTTCGGGACAGGGCTACCAGCCCCAGCATTTT.

The chain links TRBV15 to TRBJ2-3; D may be TRBD2 (6 bases). The CDR3 runs to 15 residues. From germline, CDR1 is LNHNV and CDR2 YYDKDF (reference sequence). V was clipped by 3 bases and J by 2 bases, with 12 bases between them. The CDR3 region is CATSRRRGNTDTQYF. In nucleotides, the CDR3 is TGTGCCACCAGCAGGCGGCGGGGAAACACAGATACGCAGTATTTT.

This sequence joins TRBV7-3 and TRBJ2-1; D possibly corresponds to TRBD2 (7 bases). The CDR3 is 13 residues long. CDR1 and CDR2 from the germline V gene are SGHTA and FQGTGA. Trimming cost V 6 bases and J 8 bases, with 14 bases left between them. This CDR3 reads CASRPTGGHEQFF. As DNA, the CDR3 is TGTGCCAGCAGGCCGACCGGGGGGCATGAGCAGTTCTTC.

This chain connects TRBV27 to TRBJ2-2, with 7 bases fitting TRBD2. V lost 3 bases to trimming and J lost 6 bases; unmatched junction nucleotides: 4. The CDR3 spans 14 residues. Germline assignment: CDR1 MNHEY and CDR2 SMNVEV (reference sequence). CDR3 DNA: TGTGCCAGCAGTTTGTGGGAGGGCGCCGGGGAGCTGTTTTTT. It specifies CASSLWEGAGELFF.

The V call is TRBV28, the J call TRBJ1-5; D call uncertain. Trimming shortened V by 3 bases and J by 0 bases, and 6 bases separated the two germline ends. From germline, CDR1 is MDHEN and CDR2 SYDVKM. The CDR3 runs to 14 residues. In DNA, the CDR3 is TGTGCCAGCAGTTTCCCCGGTAGCAATCAGCCCCAGCATTTT. Protein product: CASSFPGSNQPQHF.

The chain couples TRBV7-9 to TRBJ2-3; 7 nucleotides line up with TRBD1. CDR1 and CDR2 from the germline V gene are SEHNR and FQNEAQ (reference sequence). The CDR3 is 15 amino acids. V was pared by 3 bases and J by 0 bases, with 3 bases of the junction left unmatched. Here the CDR3 reads CASSFGTASTDTQYF. The CDR3 region has the DNA TGTGCCAGCAGCTTTGGGACAGCTAGCACAGATACGCAGTATTTT.

This clone showed up just once. This chain links TRBV19 with TRBJ1-5, with D possibly being TRBD1 (6 bases). Germline CDR1 LNHDA, CDR2 SQIVND (reference sequence). The CDR3 has 15 residues. V was trimmed by 4 bases and J by 2 bases, leaving 12 bases between them. This chain's CDR3 is CASSTGVQGNQPQHF. CDR3 in DNA: TGTGCCAGTAGTACAGGGGTCCAGGGCAATCAGCCCCAGCATTTT.

V gene TRBV7-2 combines with J gene TRBJ1-1, with D hard to call. V was shortened by 6 bases and J by 6 bases, with 26 bases between the two germline ends. Germline lookup yields CDR1 SGHTA and CDR2 FQGNSA. CDR3 size: 17 residues. The CDR3 DNA follows: TGTGCCAGCAGTCTAAAACCCCTCGGGGTAGGTAATCCTGAAGCTTTCTTT. This sequence encodes CASSLKPLGVGNPEAFF.

This chain links TRBV7-6 with TRBJ2-2; D perhaps matches TRBD1 (5 bases). The germline V gene encodes CDR1 SGHVS and CDR2 FNYEAQ. The CDR3 spans 15 residues. Trimming took off 3 bases at V and 7 bases at J, with 15 bases between the two ends. For the CDR3, the DNA is TGTGCCAGCAGCTTTGAGTCACAGGTGAACGGGGAGCTGTTTTTT. It yields the protein CASSFESQVNGELFF.

This rearrangement joins TRBV4-2 to TRBJ2-6; D remains unclear. The germline V and J ends were trimmed by 1 base and 0 bases, with 10 bases remaining between them. Germline V gene lookup returns CDR1 LGHNA and CDR2 YNFKEQ. The CDR3 spans 17 residues. CDR3 nucleotides: TGTGCCAGCAGCCAAGGGGCAGTAAACTCTGGGGCCAACGTCCTGACTTTC. It is translated as CASSQGAVNSGANVLTF.

The chain has TRBV19 and TRBJ1-2, with TRBD1 identical over 7 bases. This CDR3 region has 16 residues. The V and J ends lost 5 bases and 4 bases, in that order; junction bases with no gene match: 13. CDR1 LNHDA and CDR2 SQIVND come from the germline V gene (reference sequence). CDR3 DNA sequence: TGTGCCAGTAGTTCAGGGGGACACCGTGACGCCTATGGCTACACCTTC. This codes for CASSSGGHRDAYGYTF.

The V call is TRBV19, the J call TRBJ2-5; possibly TRBD1 for D (5 bases). The length of the CDR3 is 14 residues. Deletions cut 4 bases from V and 2 bases from J, with 11 bases between. Germline-derived CDR1 and CDR2 are LNHDA and SQIVND (reference sequence). CDR3 loop: CASSNRKVQETQYF. CDR3 nucleotides: TGTGCCAGTAGTAACAGGAAAGTTCAAGAGACCCAGTACTTC.

V is TRBV15 and J is TRBJ2-1, with 9 bases identical to TRBD2. Germline CDR1 and CDR2: LNHNV and YYDKDF (reference sequence). The CDR3 runs to 15 residues. V shed 1 base and J 7 bases; nucleotides not matched to a gene: 5. CDR3 region: CATSRGSGSLNEQFF. CDR3 DNA: TGTGCCACCAGCAGAGGTAGCGGGAGTCTAAATGAGCAGTTCTTC. Based on the CDR3 plus reference TRBV15 and TRBJ2-1, the full variable domain is DAMVIQNPRYQVTQFGKPVTLSCSQTLNHNVMYWYQQKSSQAPKLLFHYYDKDFNNEADTPDNFQSRRPNTSFCFLDIRSPGLGDTAMYLCATSRGSGSLNEQFFGPGTRLTVL.

This clone was seen once. The chain employs TRBV7-2 and TRBJ1-4; 8 nucleotides match TRBD1. The CDR3 covers 17 residues. Germline V gives CDR1 SGHTA, CDR2 FQGNSA. With V trimmed by 6 bases and J by 12 bases, 21 bases remained unmatched. CDR3 sequence (DNA): TGTGCCAGCAGTATAGCCCAGGGGGCAAACTTGGTTGGGGAACTGTTTTTT. It codes for CASSIAQGANLVGELFF.